This T cell receptor (beta chain) comes out of a study of blood T cells in healthy people across ages. Trimming at V came to 4 bases and at J to 1 base, leaving 8 bases not matched to a gene. Germline V gene sequence: CDR1 SGHTA, CDR2 FQGTGA. The CDR3 consists of 16 residues. There are a few counts of this clonotype. It was with a sample-barcoded 5' primer and a J-beta primer mix that a second PCR of about 6 to 12 cycles was run. Each CDR3 protein gets one entry after TCRdb re-called the 5' RACE reads with MiXCR. The sample lists roughly 1.7 million distinct CDR3 sequences, approximately 32% seen once, with approximately 11% in the top ten.

Material: blood. V usage is TRBV7-3 and J usage is TRBJ2-3; 7 nucleotides line up with TRBD2. This TCR was recovered from a woman aged 25 to 39 in good health. CDR3 residues: CASSSQSGIGTDTQYF. Here the CDR3 DNA reads TGTGCCAGCAGCTCTCAAAGCGGGATTGGCACAGATACGCAGTATTTT.